These 10 T cell receptor beta chains were all obtained from the same sample, sequenced in a study of beta chain features in type 1 diabetes. These receptors' targets are unknown. Whole-study findings and limits: Significant though moderate, a shortening of TCRB CDR3s appeared in all four CD4+ subsets of Type 1 diabetes patients.

The entirety of the isolated RNA underwent reverse transcription, so expressed TCRB transcripts were sequenced. Sequencing used immunoSEQ multiplex PCR; TCRdb keeps in-frame clones, though not all of them. Of 150,000 to 200,000 clones listed, less than 10% were seen once; the top ten hold roughly 0.5%. Sequencing was done on a sample of central memory CD4+ T cells from blood. These receptor sequences come from a man aged 18 to 29 with type 1 diabetes.

The gene calls are TRBV28 and TRBJ1-1; no definite D call. The CDR3 length is 11 residues. Trimming shortened V by 2 bases and J by 8 bases, and 6 bases separated the two germline ends. Germline lookup yields CDR1 MDHEN and CDR2 SYDVKM. The CDR3 DNA reads TGTGCCAGCAGTTTACTCAGAGAAGCTTTCTTT. Translated: CASSLLREAFF.

The V and J genes are TRBV18 and TRBJ2-1, with 7 bases fitting TRBD1. Trimming removed 8 bases from V and 3 bases from J; junction bases left unmatched: 10. The germline CDR1 and CDR2 sequences are KGHSH and LQKENI. The CDR3 runs to 15 residues. The CDR3 here is CASKNTGEGYNEQFF. DNA of the CDR3: TGTGCCAGCAAAAACACAGGGGAAGGCTACAATGAGCAGTTCTTC.

This clone was observed a handful of times. This sequence joins TRBV12-2 and TRBJ1-3; the D segment call TRBD1 is taken from the table without a DNA check. TRBV12-2 is tagged as a pseudogene. This CDR3 comprises 13 residues. In nucleotides, the CDR3 is TGTGCAAGTCGGGGGCAAACCAGGGACACCATATATTTT. Protein: CASRGQTRDTIYF.

The rearrangement links TRBV7-6 to TRBJ2-1, with 9 nucleotides matching TRBD2. J was trimmed by 2 bases and V by 4 bases; bases with no gene match: 6. The CDR3 sequence is 16 residues long. Germline CDR1 SGHVS, CDR2 FNYEAQ. The CDR3, as DNA: TGTGCCAGCAGCTGGGGGGGGACTAGCCCCTACAATGAGCAGTTCTTC. Translating it yields CASSWGGTSPYNEQFF.

This clone was seen only a few times. V and J are TRBV6-5 and TRBJ2-3, with TRBD2 identical over 7 bases. Germline V gene data show CDR1 as MNHEY and CDR2 as SVGAGI. The ends lost 6 bases at V and 4 bases at J; junction bases unmatched: 7. This CDR3 is 14 amino acids long. In nucleotides, the CDR3 is TGTGCCAGCAGCGGAGCGGGGAACGCAGATACGCAGTATTTT. This translates into CASSGAGNADTQYF.

J is TRBJ2-2 and V is TRBV28, with TRBD1 matching 9 bases. Germline-derived CDR1 and CDR2 are MDHEN and SYDVKM. The CDR3 is made up of 17 amino acids. J lost 7 bases, V lost 6 bases, and 15 bases had no gene match. The CDR3 region has the DNA TGTGCCAGCAGCCCTGTGGGACAGGGTAGATTAAGCGGGGAGCTGTTTTTT. It yields the protein CASSPVGQGRLSGELFF. Variable domain in full (rest from reference TRBV28 and TRBJ2-2): DVKVTQSSRYLVKRTGEKVFLECVQDMDHENMFWYRQDPGLGLRLIYFSYDVKMKEKGDIPEGYSVSREKKERFSLILESASTNQTSMYLCASSPVGQGRLSGELFFGEGSRLTVL.

The sample holds many counts of this clone. The chain couples TRBV29-1 to TRBJ2-7; 11 nucleotides agree with TRBD2. Germline lookup yields CDR1 SQVTM and CDR2 ANQGSEA. This CDR3 region has 13 residues. Unmatched junction bases numbered 2, after V lost 1 base and J lost 6 bases. This CDR3 reads CSVEVTSGSEQYF. For the CDR3, the DNA is TGCAGCGTTGAAGTAACTAGCGGGAGCGAGCAGTACTTC.

This clone was recorded a few times. This chain joins TRBV9 and TRBJ2-3; possible D gene TRBD2, 6 bases. CDR3 length: 15 amino acids. Germline lookup yields CDR1 SGDLS and CDR2 YYNGEE. Trimming removed 3 bases at V and 0 bases at J, with 11 bases between. For the CDR3, the DNA is TGTGCCAGCAGCGGCGGGACGGTGAGCACAGATACGCAGTATTTT. It yields the protein CASSGGTVSTDTQYF.

The V call is TRBV5-1, the J call TRBJ2-3, with a possible D match to TRBD2 (6 bases). V was trimmed by 0 bases and J by 2 bases, leaving 10 bases between them. Germline V gene data show CDR1 as SGHRS and CDR2 as YFSETQ. The CDR3 covers 15 residues. The DNA of the CDR3 is TGCGCCAGCAGCTTGGACGGACTAACCACAGATACGCAGTATTTT. This encodes CASSLDGLTTDTQYF.

This clone turned up a few times. The chain has TRBV7-9 and TRBJ2-5, with 7 bases lining up with TRBD2. Unmatched junction bases numbered 6, after V lost 4 bases and J lost 4 bases. The CDR3 is made up of 14 amino acids. Germline CDR1 is SEHNR and CDR2 is FQNEAQ (reference sequence). CDR3 sequence (DNA): TGTGCCAGCAGCTCGAACTGGGGGGGAGAGACCCAGTACTTC. Protein: CASSSNWGGETQYF.